This TCR beta chain was obtained from a study of cytomegalovirus exposure and HLA in healthy donors. Donors likely had unrecorded immune exposures despite being nominally healthy when sampled. Points from the study as a whole: A later analysis appeared to link common viral pathogens to several of the most significant clusters. A later analysis linked a missense DCLRE1C variant to TCR beta V- and J-gene trimming.

This CDR3 has 16 amino acids. Per germline, CDR1 SGHRS and CDR2 YFSETQ. V was clipped by 7 bases and J by 2 bases; unmatched bases: 11. It was with 60 Vbeta and 13 Jbeta primers that the PCR ran. Measured with immunoSEQ multiplex PCR; TCRdb has only the in-frame clones, and not every one. The table shows around 140,000 clones, with around 77% occurring only once. Points on this clone: Its antigen is unknown.

The chain carries TRBV5-1 and TRBJ2-2; TRBD1 matches 7 bases. Sequenced input: PBMCs. The receptor was derived from an older woman in good health and CMV-seronegative. This chain's CDR3 is CASDSPGTVNTGELFF. CDR3 sequence (DNA): TGCGCCAGCGATTCTCCCGGGACAGTAAACACCGGGGAGCTGTTTTTT.